This T cell receptor beta chain comes out of a study of tumor-infiltrating lymphocytes in primary liver carcinoma. In the case of this clonotype: One junction end does not reproduce the germline sequence, and a read error may be involved.

The authors made TCR beta cDNA from 450 to 600 ng total RNA with a constant-region primer. Nested multiplex PCR, run for three rounds with slightly modified ARM-PCR, yielded TCR beta libraries. TRBV1-TRBV30 forward primers paired with a C-beta reverse primer were used in the first two PCR rounds, which ran about 11 cycles each. From the multiplex PCR reads, TCRdb called clonotypes with MiXCR, one entry per CDR3 protein. The sample records about 200,000 distinct CDR3 sequences, around four fifths being singletons. For each extraction, RNA and DNA were obtained together from approximately 20-30 mg of unsorted bulk tissue. This CDR3 has 14 residues. Germline V CDR1 and CDR2: MNHNS, SASEGT.

The clonotype was recovered from a man aged 40-49 years with primary liver carcinoma and hepatitis B virus infection. Material: tumor tissue from primary liver carcinoma. The gene calls are TRBV6-1 and TRBJ1-5, with 7 bases lining up with TRBD1. The DNA for the CDR3 is TGTGCCAGCAGCCCCCCACAGGGGAAGCAGCCCCAACATTTT. Protein sequence: CASSPPQGKQPQHF.